The following is a TCR beta chain sequence with its context. TCRdb reprocessed the 5' RACE reads; each CDR3 protein has one entry and no DNA is given. This table holds some 400,000 distinct CDR3 sequences. This entry is derived from a study of monozygotic twins with inflammatory bowel disease. The source material was blood. The receptor was isolated from a human donor with ulcerative colitis or Crohn's disease, or a healthy co-twin of an affected twin (not recorded which).

CDR3 region: CASSYGQATQETQYF. The chain couples TRBV7-6 to TRBJ2-5; TCRdb names TRBD1, which stays unverified in the absence of DNA. The CDR3 consists of 15 residues. Germline CDR1 and CDR2: SGHVS and FNYEAQ.